This paragraph reports one TCR beta chain. What it recognizes is unknown. The sample originates from a study of T cell responses to AZD1222 COVID-19 vaccine. Study-wide results and limits: The reported proportion of spike-specific TCRs targeting unmutated variant regions was nearly half. Spike was spanned by vaccine-associated CD4 TCRs, with dominance at 160-218 and 743-854.

Only in-frame clones appear in the TCRdb table, and some are missing; sequencing was by immunoSEQ multiplex PCR. The data hold 160,000 or so clones, with around 92% observed a single time. This receptor was identified in an adult in good health. Here the sequenced sample was peripheral blood, taken on day 0 of MenACWY control vaccination.

This chain's CDR3 is CASNKDMPGNTIYF. DNA of the CDR3: TGTGCCAGTAATAAGGATATGCCTGGAAACACCATATATTTT. V gene TRBV19 combines with J gene TRBJ1-3; no definite D call. Trimming took off 7 bases at V and 2 bases at J, with 12 bases between the two ends. There are 14 residues in the CDR3. CDR1 LNHDA and CDR2 SQIVND come from the germline V gene (reference sequence).